Each of the 16 T cell receptor beta chains below was sequenced from the same sample in a study of blood T cell repertoires in COVID-19 (dated by TCRdb to between 2020 and 2021). The library was made by the immunoSEQ multiplex PCR assay. In TCRdb, the immuneACCESS table is reduced to in-frame sequences with V and J assigned. These tables do not hold every clone; where another copy was compared, an unresolved V gene accounts for under half, and the others remain unexplained. The sample table lists fewer than 250,000 clones, around nine tenths of them with a count of one. Over 0.75% of the sample lies in the top ten. What was sequenced was peripheral blood. Receptor source: a man aged 55 to 69 with COVID-19, enrolled during active disease.

CDR3 protein: CASSLADRLNTEAFF. The CDR3 DNA is TGTGCCAGCAGCTTAGCTGACAGGTTGAACACTGAAGCTTTCTTT. The V gene is TRBV7-9, the J gene TRBJ1-1; D might be TRBD1 (6 bases). The germline gives CDR1 SEHNR, CDR2 FQNEAQ (reference sequence). V was trimmed by 0 bases and J by 0 bases, leaving 8 bases between them. The CDR3 loop spans 15 amino acids.

The CDR3 DNA reads as TGTGCCAGTAGTGCCGCTAGCGGGAAAATCACCGGGGAGCTGTTTTTT. It translates to CASSAASGKITGELFF. The J gene is TRBJ2-2, the V gene TRBV19; TRBD2 matches at 9 bases. Unmatched junction bases numbered 8, after V lost 5 bases and J lost 4 bases. This CDR3 has 16 residues. The germline gives CDR1 LNHDA, CDR2 SQIVND (reference sequence). Supplemented by reference TRBV19 and TRBJ2-2, the full variable domain reads DGGITQSPKYLFRKEGQNVTLSCEQNLNHDAMYWYRQDPGQGLRLIYYSQIVNDFQKGDIAEGYSVSREKKESFPLTVTSAQKNPTAFYLCASSAASGKITGELFFGEGSRLTVL.

The chain is built from TRBV9 and TRBJ2-2; 9 nucleotides align to TRBD2. The CDR3 loop spans 19 amino acids. V trimming: 3 bases; J trimming: 3 bases; junction bases outside the gene matches: 15. Germline CDR1 SGDLS, CDR2 YYNGEE. Written as DNA, the CDR3 is TGTGCCAGCAGCGCGGCCCTCCTTAGCGGGAGATCTGACACCGGGGAGCTGTTTTTT. Its protein is CASSAALLSGRSDTGELFF.

This clone was seen only a few times. J is TRBJ2-5 and V is TRBV28; D unresolved. Germline-derived CDR1 and CDR2 are MDHEN and SYDVKM. V lost 5 bases and J 3 bases, leaving 13 bases between the germline ends. CDR3 length: 14 amino acids. DNA of the CDR3: TGTGCCAGCAGTCCCCAGAGTACAGAAGAGACCCAGTACTTC. Its protein is CASSPQSTEETQYF.

V usage is TRBV30 and J usage is TRBJ2-1; 14 bases fit TRBD2. Germline trimming cut 2 bases from V and 7 bases from J; bases unmatched to any gene: 16. The CDR3 is made up of 19 amino acids. The germline CDR1 and CDR2 sequences are GTSNPN and SVGIG (reference sequence). CDR3 bases: TGTGCCTGGAGTATACGACTAGCGGGGGGGCCGTGGTTTGATAATGAGCAGTTCTTC. Its translation is CAWSIRLAGGPWFDNEQFF. The full variable domain, with the rest looked up from reference TRBV30 and TRBJ2-1, is SQTIHQWPATLVQPVGSPLSLECTVEGTSNPNLYWYRQAAGRGLQLLFYSVGIGQISSEVPQNLSASRPQDRQFILSSKKLLLSDSGFYLCAWSIRLAGGPWFDNEQFFGPGTRLTVL.

The chain employs TRBV7-9 and TRBJ1-1; D gene uncertain. CDR3 length: 14 amino acids. The V gene lost 7 bases and the J gene lost 1 base, with 13 bases spanning the gap. Germline loops: CDR1 SEHNR, CDR2 FQNEAQ (reference sequence). Written as DNA, the CDR3 is TGTGCCAGCACCCCTTTTGGAGGGAACACTGAAGCTTTCTTT. Translated, it gives CASTPFGGNTEAFF.

This rearrangement joins TRBV5-1 to TRBJ2-1; D perhaps matches TRBD1 (5 bases). CDR1 and CDR2 from the germline V gene are SGHRS and YFSETQ. V was cut by 0 bases and J by 16 bases, with 17 bases left in between. CDR3 length: 13 amino acids. The CDR3 spells CASSLDPGIWGFF. CDR3 nucleotides: TGCGCCAGCAGCTTGGACCCAGGGATCTGGGGATTCTTC.

CDR3 amino acids: CASSSRGGPGETQYF. CDR3 DNA sequence: TGTGCCAGCAGCAGCCGAGGGGGTCCGGGCGAGACCCAGTACTTC. The V and J genes are TRBV5-4 and TRBJ2-5; tentatively, D is TRBD1 (6 bases). There are 15 residues in the CDR3. Germline V gives CDR1 SGHNT, CDR2 YYREEE (reference sequence). The V end lost 4 bases, the J end lost 5 bases, and 18 bases lay between the germline ends.

V and J are TRBV5-5 and TRBJ2-1; tentative D call: TRBD1 (5 bases). The CDR3 sequence is 16 residues long. V was cut by 2 bases and J by 5 bases, with 17 bases left in between. In germline, CDR1 is SGHKS, CDR2 YYEKEE (reference sequence). As DNA, the CDR3 is TGTGCCAGCAGCTTAGGGGCCCGGGTTGTAGACAATGAGCAGTTCTTC. Residues: CASSLGARVVDNEQFF.

V is TRBV18 and J is TRBJ2-7, with 7 bases lining up with TRBD1. CDR1 KGHSH and CDR2 LQKENI come from the germline V gene. The CDR3 has 16 amino acids. V shed 4 bases and J 6 bases; nucleotides not matched to a gene: 15. The CDR3 bases are TGTGCCAGCTCACGATTGATGACGACAGGGACGGGCGAGCAGTACTTC. It translates to CASSRLMTTGTGEQYF.

The chain recombines TRBV6-5 with TRBJ2-1; 8 positions agree with TRBD2. CDR3 length: 15 residues. The trim removed 5 bases at V and 9 bases at J, leaving 12 bases unmatched. The V gene's germline CDR1 is MNHEY and CDR2 SVGAGI. Here the CDR3 reads CASSNPGRAGGEQFF. In nucleotides, the CDR3 is TGTGCCAGCAGTAATCCCGGGAGGGCCGGGGGTGAGCAGTTCTTC.

In this sample, this clone turned up once. The chain joins TRBV3-1 (or the pseudogene TRBV3-2) to TRBJ1-1; 8 bases agree with TRBD1. CDR1 and CDR2 from the germline V gene are LGHDT and YNNKEL (reference sequence). V was clipped by 4 bases and J by 2 bases; unmatched bases: 6. CDR3 length: 15 amino acids. CDR3 bases: TGTGCCAGCAGCCCACGGACAGGGCCTAACACTGAAGCTTTCTTT. The encoded protein is CASSPRTGPNTEAFF.

The J gene is TRBJ1-2, the V gene TRBV3-1 (or the pseudogene TRBV3-2), with a tentative D call TRBD1 (5 bases). V was trimmed by 3 bases and J by 6 bases, leaving 23 bases between them. This CDR3 comprises 17 residues. CDR1 and CDR2 from the germline V gene are LGHDT and YNNKEL (reference sequence). For the CDR3, the DNA is TGTGCCAGCAGCCAGTGGGGGTCAGGGAGGAGAGTGGATGGCTACACCTTC. It codes for CASSQWGSGRRVDGYTF.

This clone was seen a single time. The chain uses TRBV9 and TRBJ2-1; 8 bases agree with TRBD2. Per germline, CDR1 SGDLS and CDR2 YYNGEE. The CDR3 has 19 residues. V trimming: 2 bases; J trimming: 3 bases; junction bases outside the gene matches: 16. The CDR3, as DNA: TGTGCCAGCAGCGTCCGGGGGGGGACGCTGGGTAGTGGCTACAATGAGCAGTTCTTC. The encoded protein is CASSVRGGTLGSGYNEQFF.

The CDR3 sequence is CASRNRQGGSYEQYF. CDR3 DNA sequence: TGTGCCAGCAGGAACAGACAGGGGGGGTCCTACGAGCAGTACTTC. The V gene is TRBV2, the J gene TRBJ2-7; 9 nucleotides line up with TRBD1. With 6 bases clipped from V and 1 base from J, the junction kept 7 bases outside the gene matches. This CDR3 is 15 amino acids long. Germline CDR1 SNHLY, CDR2 FYNNEI.

This chain uses TRBV18 with TRBJ2-2; 15 nucleotides align to TRBD2. Germline loops: CDR1 KGHSH, CDR2 LQKENI. CDR3 length equals 17 residues. V gave up 0 bases and J gave up 4 bases; unmatched junction bases: 0. The CDR3 region is CASSPPGLAGGTGELFF. Written as DNA, the CDR3 is TGTGCCAGCTCACCACCGGGACTAGCGGGAGGCACCGGGGAGCTGTTTTTT.